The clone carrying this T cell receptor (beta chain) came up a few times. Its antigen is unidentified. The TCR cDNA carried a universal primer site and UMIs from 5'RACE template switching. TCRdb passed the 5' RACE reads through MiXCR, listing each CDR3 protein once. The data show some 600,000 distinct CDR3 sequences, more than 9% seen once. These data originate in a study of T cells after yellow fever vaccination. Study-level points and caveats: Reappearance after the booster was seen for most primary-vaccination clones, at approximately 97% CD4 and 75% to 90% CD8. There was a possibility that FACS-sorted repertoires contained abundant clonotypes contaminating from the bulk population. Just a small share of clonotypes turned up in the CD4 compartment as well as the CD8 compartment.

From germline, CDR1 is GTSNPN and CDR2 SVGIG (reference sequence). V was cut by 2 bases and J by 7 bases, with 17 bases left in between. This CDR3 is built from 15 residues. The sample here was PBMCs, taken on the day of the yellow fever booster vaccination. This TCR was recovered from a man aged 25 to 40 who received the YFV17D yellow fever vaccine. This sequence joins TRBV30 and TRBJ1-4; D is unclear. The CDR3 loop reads CAWSTRGGLGEKLFF. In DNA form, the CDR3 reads TGTGCCTGGAGTACCCGGGGAGGTCTCGGTGAAAAACTGTTTTTT.